This section outlines one T cell receptor beta chain sequence together with its context. Its specificity is unknown. The source of the sample is a study of radiotherapy plus CTLA-4 blockade in lung cancer. Sequencing used immunoSEQ multiplex PCR; TCRdb keeps in-frame clones, though not all of them. The sample shows more than 75,000 clones, about 88% of them seen only once. Study outcomes and limitations: Some TCR clones had been derived from tumors. These clones expanded in peripheral blood after radiotherapy plus ipilimumab.

Trimming shortened V by 5 bases and J by 0 bases, and 14 bases separated the two germline ends. This CDR3 has 16 amino acids. Germline V lookup: CDR1 SGHAT, CDR2 FQNNGV. This chain joins TRBV11-2 and TRBJ2-1, with D possibly being TRBD1 or TRBD2 (6 bases each). Sample: peripheral blood, taken from a patient treated with radiotherapy plus ipilimumab. The TCR sequence derives from a human donor with non-small cell lung cancer who had stable disease on radiotherapy plus ipilimumab. CDR3 loop: CASSPSRGVSYNEQFF. The CDR3 nucleotides are TGTGCCAGCAGCCCCTCGAGGGGGGTCTCCTACAATGAGCAGTTCTTC. The entire variable domain, with the rest obtained from reference TRBV11-2 and TRBJ2-1, is as follows: EAGVAQSPRYKIIEKRQSVAFWCNPISGHATLYWYQQILGQGPKLLIQFQNNGVVDDSQLPKDRFSAERLKGVDSTLKIQPAKLEDSAVYLCASSPSRGVSYNEQFFGPGTRLTVL.